Described below is a single T cell receptor (beta chain) sequence and its context. Random-hexamer reverse transcription was applied to about 0.45 to 1 ug RNA. TCRdb reprocessed the immunoSEQ multiplex PCR reads with MiXCR, giving one entry per CDR3 protein. Of around 140,000 distinct CDR3 sequences in the sample, 75% to 90% were seen once. The authors carried out high-throughput sequencing of TCR beta. They applied it to CD8+ and CD4+ T cells obtained from blood. Negative isolation yielded CD4+ and CD8+ T cells, and FACS enriched TEMRA cells. Per germline, CDR1 SNHLY and CDR2 FYNNEI. The CDR3 has 17 amino acids. J lost 6 bases, V lost 4 bases, and 11 bases had no gene match. The entry originates in a study of CD8 T cells in Susac syndrome.

The sequence was collected from a human donor with multiple sclerosis. The source material was CD8+ T cells from PBMCs. This chain links TRBV2 with TRBJ2-1; 11 nucleotides align to TRBD1. CDR3 residues: CASSVTGSGTGGNEQFF. In nucleotides, the CDR3 is TGTGCCAGCAGTGTGACAGGTTCCGGGACAGGGGGCAATGAGCAGTTCTTC. Filled out from reference TRBV2 and TRBJ2-1, the complete variable domain reads EPEVTQTPSHQVTQMGQEVILRCVPISNHLYFYWYRQILGQKVEFLVSFYNNEISEKSEIFDDQFSVERPDGSNFTLKIRSTKLEDSAMYFCASSVTGSGTGGNEQFFGPGTRLTVL.